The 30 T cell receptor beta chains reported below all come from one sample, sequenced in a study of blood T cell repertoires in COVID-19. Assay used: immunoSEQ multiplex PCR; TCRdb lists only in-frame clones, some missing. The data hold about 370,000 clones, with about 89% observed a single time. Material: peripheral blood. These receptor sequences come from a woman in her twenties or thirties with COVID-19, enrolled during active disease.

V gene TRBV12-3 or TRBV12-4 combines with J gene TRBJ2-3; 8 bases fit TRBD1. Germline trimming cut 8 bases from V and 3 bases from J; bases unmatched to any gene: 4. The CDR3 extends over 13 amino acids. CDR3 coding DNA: TGTGCCAGCGCGGACAGGGTAACAGATACGCAGTATTTT. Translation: CASADRVTDTQYF.

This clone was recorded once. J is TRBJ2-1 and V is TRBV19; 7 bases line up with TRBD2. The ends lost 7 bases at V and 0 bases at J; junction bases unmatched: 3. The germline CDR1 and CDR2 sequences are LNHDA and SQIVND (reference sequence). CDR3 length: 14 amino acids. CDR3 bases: TGTGCCAGTAAACGCGGGAGCTCCTACAATGAGCAGTTCTTC. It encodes CASKRGSSYNEQFF.

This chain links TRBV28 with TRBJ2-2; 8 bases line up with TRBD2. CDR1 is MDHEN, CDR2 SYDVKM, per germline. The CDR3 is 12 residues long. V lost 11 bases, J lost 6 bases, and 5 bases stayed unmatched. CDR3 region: CAGREGAGELFF. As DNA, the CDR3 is TGTGCCGGTCGGGAGGGGGCCGGGGAGCTGTTTTTT.

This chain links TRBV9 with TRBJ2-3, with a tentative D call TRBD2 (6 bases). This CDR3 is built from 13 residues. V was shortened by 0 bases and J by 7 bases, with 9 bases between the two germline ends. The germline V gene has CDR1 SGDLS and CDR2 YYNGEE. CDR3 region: CASSVGGENTQYF. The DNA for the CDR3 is TGTGCCAGCAGCGTAGGGGGGGAAAATACGCAGTATTTT.

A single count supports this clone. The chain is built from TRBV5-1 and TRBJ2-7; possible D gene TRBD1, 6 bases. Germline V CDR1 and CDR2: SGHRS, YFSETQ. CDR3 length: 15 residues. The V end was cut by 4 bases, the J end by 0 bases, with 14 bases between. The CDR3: CASSRDRSSSYEQYF. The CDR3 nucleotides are TGCGCCAGCAGCCGCGACAGGAGTAGCTCCTACGAGCAGTACTTC.

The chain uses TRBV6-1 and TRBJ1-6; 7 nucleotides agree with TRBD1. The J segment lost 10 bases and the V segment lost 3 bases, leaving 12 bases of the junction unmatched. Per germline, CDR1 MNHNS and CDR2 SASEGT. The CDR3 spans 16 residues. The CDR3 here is CASSENRVGGDSPLHF. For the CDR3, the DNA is TGTGCCAGCAGTGAGAATCGGGTAGGGGGCGACTCACCCCTCCACTTT.

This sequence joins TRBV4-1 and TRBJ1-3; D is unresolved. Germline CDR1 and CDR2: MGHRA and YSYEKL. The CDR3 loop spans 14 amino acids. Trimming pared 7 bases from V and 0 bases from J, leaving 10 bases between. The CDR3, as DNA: TGCGCCAGCAAACCCACAGACTCTGGAAACACCATATATTTT. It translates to CASKPTDSGNTIYF.

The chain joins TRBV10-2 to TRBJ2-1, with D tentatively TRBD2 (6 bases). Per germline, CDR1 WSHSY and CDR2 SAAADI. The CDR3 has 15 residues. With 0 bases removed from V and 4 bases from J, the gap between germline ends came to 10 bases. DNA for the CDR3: TGCGCCAGCAGTGAGTCTGCGGGGCCTTACAATGAGCAGTTCTTC. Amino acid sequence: CASSESAGPYNEQFF.

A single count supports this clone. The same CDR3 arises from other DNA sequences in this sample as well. The CDR3 loop reads CASSPRDSSTDTQYF. The DNA for the CDR3 is TGCGCCAGCAGCCCTCGGGACTCCTCCACAGATACGCAGTATTTT. The chain links TRBV5-1 to TRBJ2-3, with D possibly matching TRBD2 (6 bases). This CDR3 is 15 amino acids long. Trimming removed 4 bases at V and 2 bases at J, with 14 bases between. The germline V gene encodes CDR1 SGHRS and CDR2 YFSETQ.

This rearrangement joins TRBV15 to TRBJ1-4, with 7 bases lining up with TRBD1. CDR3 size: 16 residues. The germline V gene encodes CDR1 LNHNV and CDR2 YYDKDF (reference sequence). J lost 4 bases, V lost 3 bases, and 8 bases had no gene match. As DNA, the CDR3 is TGTGCCACCAGCAGTCTCCAGGGGGTCGGTAATGAAAAACTGTTTTTT. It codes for CATSSLQGVGNEKLFF.

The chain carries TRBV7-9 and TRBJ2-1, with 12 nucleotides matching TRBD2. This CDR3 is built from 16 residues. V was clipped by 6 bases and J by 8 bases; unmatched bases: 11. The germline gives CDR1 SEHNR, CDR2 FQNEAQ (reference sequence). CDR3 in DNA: TGTGCCAGCAGGCCCGGGTCGACTAGCGGGAGAGATGAGCAGTTCTTC. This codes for CASRPGSTSGRDEQFF.

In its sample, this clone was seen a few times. CDR3 in amino acids: CASTRSGNTIYF. In DNA form, the CDR3 reads TGTGCCAGCACCCGCTCTGGAAACACCATATATTTT. The rearrangement joins TRBV2 to TRBJ1-3; D is unresolved. Germline CDR1 SNHLY, CDR2 FYNNEI. The CDR3 consists of 12 residues. The V and J ends lost 7 bases and 0 bases respectively, with 4 bases between them. Using reference TRBV2 and TRBJ1-3 for the parts outside the CDR3, the full variable domain is EPEVTQTPSHQVTQMGQEVILRCVPISNHLYFYWYRQILGQKVEFLVSFYNNEISEKSEIFDDQFSVERPDGSNFTLKIRSTKLEDSAMYFCASTRSGNTIYFGEGSWLTVV.

For the CDR3, the DNA is TGTGCCAGCTCACCACAGGGGTATGGCAATGAGCAGTTCTTC. This codes for CASSPQGYGNEQFF. The chain joins TRBV18 to TRBJ2-1, with D perhaps TRBD1 (5 bases). Between the trimmed V and J ends, which lost 1 base and 6 bases, there was a span of 10 bases. The CDR3 is 14 amino acids. Germline CDR1 reads KGHSH; CDR2 reads LQKENI.

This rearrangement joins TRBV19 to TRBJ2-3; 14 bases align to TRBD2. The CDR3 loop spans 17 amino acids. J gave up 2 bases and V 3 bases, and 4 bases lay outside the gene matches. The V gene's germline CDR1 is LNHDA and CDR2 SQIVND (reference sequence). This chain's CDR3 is CASSIMGLAGDTDTQYF. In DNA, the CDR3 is TGTGCCAGTAGTATTATGGGACTAGCGGGAGACACAGATACGCAGTATTTT. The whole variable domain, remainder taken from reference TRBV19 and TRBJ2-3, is DGGITQSPKYLFRKEGQNVTLSCEQNLNHDAMYWYRQDPGQGLRLIYYSQIVNDFQKGDIAEGYSVSREKKESFPLTVTSAQKNPTAFYLCASSIMGLAGDTDTQYFGPGTRLTVL.

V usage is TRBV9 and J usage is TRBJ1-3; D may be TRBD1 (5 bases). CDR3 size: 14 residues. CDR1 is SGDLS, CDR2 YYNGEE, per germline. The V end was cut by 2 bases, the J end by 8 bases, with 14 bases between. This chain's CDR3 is CASSVTDLVDTIYF. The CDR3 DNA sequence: TGTGCCAGCAGCGTGACAGACCTCGTGGACACCATATATTTT. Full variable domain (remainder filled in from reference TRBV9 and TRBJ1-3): DSGVTQTPKHLITATGQRVTLRCSPRSGDLSVYWYQQSLDQGLQFLIQYYNGEERAKGNILERFSAQQFPDLHSELNLSSLELGDSALYFCASSVTDLVDTIYFGEGSWLTVV.

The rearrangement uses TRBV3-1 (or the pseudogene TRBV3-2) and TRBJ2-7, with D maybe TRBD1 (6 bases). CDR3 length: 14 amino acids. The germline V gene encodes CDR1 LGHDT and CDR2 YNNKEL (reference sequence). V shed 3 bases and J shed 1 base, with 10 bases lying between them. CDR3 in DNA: TGTGCCAGCAGCCAGGGGACAAATTCCTACGAGCAGTACTTC. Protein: CASSQGTNSYEQYF.

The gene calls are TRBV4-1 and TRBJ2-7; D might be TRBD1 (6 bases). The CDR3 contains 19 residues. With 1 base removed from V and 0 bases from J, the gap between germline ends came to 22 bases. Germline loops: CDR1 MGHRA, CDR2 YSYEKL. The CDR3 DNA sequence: TGCGCCAGCAGCCAAGGCGGCAGGTTGGGGGCTAAGGGCTCCTACGAGCAGTACTTC. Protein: CASSQGGRLGAKGSYEQYF.

DNA for the CDR3: TGTGCCAGTACATTTGGACAATTCAATCAGCCCCAGCATTTT. It codes for CASTFGQFNQPQHF. This chain joins TRBV19 and TRBJ1-5; D possibly corresponds to TRBD1 (5 bases). This CDR3 is 14 amino acids long. The germline V and J ends were trimmed by 7 bases and 3 bases, with 13 bases remaining between them. Germline V gives CDR1 LNHDA, CDR2 SQIVND (reference sequence).

In nucleotides, the CDR3 is TGCGCCAGCAGAGCCGGGACAGGGGGCCCGAACTACGAGCAGTACTTC. Translated, it gives CASRAGTGGPNYEQYF. The chain links TRBV5-1 to TRBJ2-7, with 12 bases fitting TRBD1. Germline-derived CDR1 and CDR2 are SGHRS and YFSETQ. CDR3 length: 16 residues. The trim removed 5 bases at V and 3 bases at J, leaving 9 bases unmatched.

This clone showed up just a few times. The CDR3 DNA sequence: TGTGCCACCAGCAGAGACGACAGGGCTGGAAACACCATATATTTT. Translation: CATSRDDRAGNTIYF. This sequence joins TRBV15 and TRBJ1-3; 7 nucleotides match TRBD1. The CDR3 sequence is 15 residues long. Unmatched junction bases numbered 1, after V lost 0 bases and J lost 2 bases. Germline V gene lookup returns CDR1 LNHNV and CDR2 YYDKDF (reference sequence). The entire variable domain, with the rest obtained from reference TRBV15 and TRBJ1-3, is as follows: DAMVIQNPRYQVTQFGKPVTLSCSQTLNHNVMYWYQQKSSQAPKLLFHYYDKDFNNEADTPDNFQSRRPNTSFCFLDIRSPGLGDTAMYLCATSRDDRAGNTIYFGEGSWLTVV.

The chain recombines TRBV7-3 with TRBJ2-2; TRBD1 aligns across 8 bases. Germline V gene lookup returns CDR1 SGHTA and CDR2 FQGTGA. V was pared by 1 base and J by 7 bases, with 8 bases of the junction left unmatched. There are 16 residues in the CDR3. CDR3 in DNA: TGTGCCAGCAGCTTAAACGCAGGGGGCTTGGACGGGGAGCTGTTTTTT. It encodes CASSLNAGGLDGELFF.

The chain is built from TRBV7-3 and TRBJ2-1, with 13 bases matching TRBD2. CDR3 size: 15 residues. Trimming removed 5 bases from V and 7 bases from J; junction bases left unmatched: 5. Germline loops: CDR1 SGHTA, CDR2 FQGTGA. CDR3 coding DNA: TGTGCCAGCAGCCCCGGGACTAGCGGGATTAATGAGCAGTTCTTC. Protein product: CASSPGTSGINEQFF.

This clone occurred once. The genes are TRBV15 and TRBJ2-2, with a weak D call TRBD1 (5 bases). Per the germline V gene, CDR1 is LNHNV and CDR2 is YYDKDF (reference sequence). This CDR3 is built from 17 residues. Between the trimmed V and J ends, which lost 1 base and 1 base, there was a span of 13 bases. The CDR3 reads CATSRGRRGKNTGELFF. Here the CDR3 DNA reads TGTGCCACCAGCAGAGGACGAAGGGGAAAGAACACCGGGGAGCTGTTTTTT.

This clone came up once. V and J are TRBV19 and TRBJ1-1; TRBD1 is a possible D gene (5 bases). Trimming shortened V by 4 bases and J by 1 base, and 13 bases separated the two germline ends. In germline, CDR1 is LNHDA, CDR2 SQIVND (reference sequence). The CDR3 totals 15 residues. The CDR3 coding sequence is TGTGCCAGTAGTAGGGGGGGACGGCGGAACACTGAAGCTTTCTTT. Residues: CASSRGGRRNTEAFF. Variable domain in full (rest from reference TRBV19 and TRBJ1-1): DGGITQSPKYLFRKEGQNVTLSCEQNLNHDAMYWYRQDPGQGLRLIYYSQIVNDFQKGDIAEGYSVSREKKESFPLTVTSAQKNPTAFYLCASSRGGRRNTEAFFGQGTRLTVV.

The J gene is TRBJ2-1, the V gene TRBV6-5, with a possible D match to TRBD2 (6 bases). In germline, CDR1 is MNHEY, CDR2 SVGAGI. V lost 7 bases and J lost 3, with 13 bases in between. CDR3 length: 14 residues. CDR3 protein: CASMRTGVYNEQFF. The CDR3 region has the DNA TGTGCCAGCATGAGGACGGGAGTCTACAATGAGCAGTTCTTC.

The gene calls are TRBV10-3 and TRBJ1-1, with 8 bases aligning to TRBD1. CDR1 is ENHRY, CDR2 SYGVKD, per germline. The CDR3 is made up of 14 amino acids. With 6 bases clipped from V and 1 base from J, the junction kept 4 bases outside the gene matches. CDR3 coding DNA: TGTGCCATCAGCACCGGGACAGGGAACACTGAAGCTTTCTTT. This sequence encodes CAISTGTGNTEAFF.

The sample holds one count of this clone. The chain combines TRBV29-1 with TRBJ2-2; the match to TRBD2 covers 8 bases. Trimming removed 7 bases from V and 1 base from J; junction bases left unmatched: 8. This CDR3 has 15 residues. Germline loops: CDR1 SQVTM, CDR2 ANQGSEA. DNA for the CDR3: TGCAGCGGACTGAGCGGGAGCGGGAACACCGGGGAGCTGTTTTTT. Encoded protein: CSGLSGSGNTGELFF.

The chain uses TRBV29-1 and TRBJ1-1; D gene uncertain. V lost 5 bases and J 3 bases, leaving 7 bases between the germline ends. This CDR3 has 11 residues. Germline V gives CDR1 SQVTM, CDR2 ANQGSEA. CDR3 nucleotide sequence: TGCAGCGTTAGTGAGGACACTGAAGCTTTCTTT. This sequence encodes CSVSEDTEAFF.

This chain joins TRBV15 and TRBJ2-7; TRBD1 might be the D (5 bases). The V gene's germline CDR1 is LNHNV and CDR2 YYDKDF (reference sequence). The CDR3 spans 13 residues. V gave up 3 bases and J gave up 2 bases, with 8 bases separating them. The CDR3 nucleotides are TGTGCCACCAGCAGGGGGCTGCCCTACGAGCAGTACTTC. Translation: CATSRGLPYEQYF.

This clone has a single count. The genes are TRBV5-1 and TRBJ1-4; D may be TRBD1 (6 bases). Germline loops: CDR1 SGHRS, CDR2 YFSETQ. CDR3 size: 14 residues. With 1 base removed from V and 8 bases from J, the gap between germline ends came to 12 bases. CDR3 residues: CASSLLGGVEKLFF. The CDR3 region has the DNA TGCGCCAGCAGCTTGCTAGGGGGGGTGGAAAAACTGTTTTTT.